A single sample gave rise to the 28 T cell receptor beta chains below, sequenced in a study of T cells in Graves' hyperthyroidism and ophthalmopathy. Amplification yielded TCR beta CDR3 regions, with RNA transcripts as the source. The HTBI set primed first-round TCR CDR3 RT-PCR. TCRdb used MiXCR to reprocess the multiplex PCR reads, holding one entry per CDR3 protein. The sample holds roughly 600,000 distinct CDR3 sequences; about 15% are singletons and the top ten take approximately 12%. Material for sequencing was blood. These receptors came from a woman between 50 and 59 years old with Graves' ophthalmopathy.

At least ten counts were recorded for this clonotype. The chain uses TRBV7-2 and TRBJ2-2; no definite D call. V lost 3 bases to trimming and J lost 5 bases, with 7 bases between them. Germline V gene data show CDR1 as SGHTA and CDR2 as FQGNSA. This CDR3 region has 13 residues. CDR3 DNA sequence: TGTGCCAGCAGCTTCCAACTTACCGGGGAGCTGTTTTTT. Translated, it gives CASSFQLTGELFF. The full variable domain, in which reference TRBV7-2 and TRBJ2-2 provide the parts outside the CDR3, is GAGVSQSPSNKVTEKGKDVELRCDPISGHTALYWYRQSLGQGLEFLIYFQGNSAPDKSGLPSDRFSAERTGGSVSTLTIQRTQQEDSAVYLCASSFQLTGELFFGEGSRLTVL.

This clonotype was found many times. The CDR3 coding sequence is TGTGCCTGGAGTTCCGACAGGCCTTGGAATCAGCCCCAGCATTTT. Protein product: CAWSSDRPWNQPQHF. The gene calls are TRBV30 and TRBJ1-5; D is possibly TRBD1 (6 bases). Germline lookup yields CDR1 GTSNPN and CDR2 SVGIG (reference sequence). This CDR3 comprises 15 residues. V dropped 2 bases and J dropped 4 bases, with 15 bases sitting between them.

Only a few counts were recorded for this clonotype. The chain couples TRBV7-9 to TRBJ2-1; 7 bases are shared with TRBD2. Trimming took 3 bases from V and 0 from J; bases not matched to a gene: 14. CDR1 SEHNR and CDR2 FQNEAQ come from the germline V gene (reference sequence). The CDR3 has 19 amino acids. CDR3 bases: TGTGCCAGCAGCTTGCTTGCGGGAGTCTCCCGTAGCTCCTACAATGAGCAGTTCTTC. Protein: CASSLLAGVSRSSYNEQFF. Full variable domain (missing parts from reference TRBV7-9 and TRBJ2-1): DTGVSQNPRHKITKRGQNVTFRCDPISEHNRLYWYRQTLGQGPEFLTYFQNEAQLEKSRLLSDRFSAERPKGSFSTLEIQRTEQGDSAMYLCASSLLAGVSRSSYNEQFFGPGTRLTVL.

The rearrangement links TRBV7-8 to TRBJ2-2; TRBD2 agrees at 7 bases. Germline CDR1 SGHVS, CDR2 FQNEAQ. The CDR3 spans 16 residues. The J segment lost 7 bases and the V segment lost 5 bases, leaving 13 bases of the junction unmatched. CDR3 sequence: CASSPAGGRAGGELFF. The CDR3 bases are TGTGCCAGCAGCCCCGCAGGCGGGAGAGCTGGCGGGGAGCTGTTTTTT. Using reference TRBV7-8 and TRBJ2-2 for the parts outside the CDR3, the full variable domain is GAGVSQSPRYKVAKRGQDVALRCDPISGHVSLFWYQQALGQGPEFLTYFQNEAQLDKSGLPSDRFFAERPEGSVSTLKIQRTQQEDSAVYLCASSPAGGRAGGELFFGEGSRLTVL.

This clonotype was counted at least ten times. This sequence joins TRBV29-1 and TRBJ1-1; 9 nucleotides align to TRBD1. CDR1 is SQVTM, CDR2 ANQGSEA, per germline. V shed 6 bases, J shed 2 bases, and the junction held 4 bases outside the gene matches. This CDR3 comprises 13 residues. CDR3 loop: CSVRTGANTEAFF. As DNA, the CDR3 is TGCAGCGTCAGGACAGGGGCAAACACTGAAGCTTTCTTT.

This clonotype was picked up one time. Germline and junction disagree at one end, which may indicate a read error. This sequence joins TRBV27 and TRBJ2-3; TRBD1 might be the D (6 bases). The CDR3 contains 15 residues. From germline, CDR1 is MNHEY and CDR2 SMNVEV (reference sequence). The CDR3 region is CAGSPRGGRTDTQYF. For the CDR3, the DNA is TGTGCCGGCAGTCCACGAGGGGGAAGGACAGATACGCAGTATTTT.

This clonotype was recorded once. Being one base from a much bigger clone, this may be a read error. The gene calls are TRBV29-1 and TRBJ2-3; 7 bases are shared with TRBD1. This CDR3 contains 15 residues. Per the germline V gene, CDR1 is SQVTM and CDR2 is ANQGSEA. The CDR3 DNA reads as TGCAGCGTTGAGGACAGGAAGGCTAGCATAGATACGCAGTATTTT. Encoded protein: CSVEDRKASIDTQYF.

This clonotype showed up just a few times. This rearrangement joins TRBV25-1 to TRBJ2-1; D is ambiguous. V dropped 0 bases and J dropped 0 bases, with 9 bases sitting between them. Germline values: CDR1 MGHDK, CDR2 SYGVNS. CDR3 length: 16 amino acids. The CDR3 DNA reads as TGTGCCAGCAGTGAATATATTGGCAGCTCCTACAATGAGCAGTTCTTC. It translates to CASSEYIGSSYNEQFF.

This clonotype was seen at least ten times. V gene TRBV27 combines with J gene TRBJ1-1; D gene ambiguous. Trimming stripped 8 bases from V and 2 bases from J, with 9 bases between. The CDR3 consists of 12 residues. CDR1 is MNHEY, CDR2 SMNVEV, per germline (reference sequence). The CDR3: CASLGFNTEAFF. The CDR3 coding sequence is TGTGCCAGCCTAGGTTTTAACACTGAAGCTTTCTTT.

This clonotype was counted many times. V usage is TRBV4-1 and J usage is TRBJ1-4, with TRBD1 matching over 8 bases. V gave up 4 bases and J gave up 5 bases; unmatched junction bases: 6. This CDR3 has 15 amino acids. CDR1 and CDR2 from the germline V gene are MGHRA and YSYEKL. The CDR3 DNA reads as TGCGCCAGCAGCCTCCGACAGGGGAAGAATGAAAAACTGTTTTTT. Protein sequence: CASSLRQGKNEKLFF.

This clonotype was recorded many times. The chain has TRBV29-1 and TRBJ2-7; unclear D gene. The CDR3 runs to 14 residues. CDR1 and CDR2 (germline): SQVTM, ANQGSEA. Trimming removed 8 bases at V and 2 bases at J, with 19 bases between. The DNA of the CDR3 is TGCAGCACTCGCGGTTTACCGCCGACCTACGAGCAGTACTTC. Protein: CSTRGLPPTYEQYF.

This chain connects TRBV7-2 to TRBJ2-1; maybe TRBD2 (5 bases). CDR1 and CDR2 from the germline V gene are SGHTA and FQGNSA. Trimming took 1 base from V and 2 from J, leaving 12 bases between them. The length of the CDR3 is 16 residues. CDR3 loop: CASSLGGLLAYNEQFF. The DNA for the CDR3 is TGTGCCAGCAGCTTAGGGGGTTTACTAGCCTACAATGAGCAGTTCTTC.

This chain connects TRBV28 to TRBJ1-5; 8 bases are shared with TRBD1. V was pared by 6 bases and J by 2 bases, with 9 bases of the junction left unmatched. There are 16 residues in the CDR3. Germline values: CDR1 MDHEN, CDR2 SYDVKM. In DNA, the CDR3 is TGTGCCAGCAGCCCCCCAGGGGGCGCGGGCAATCAGCCCCAGCATTTT. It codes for CASSPPGGAGNQPQHF.

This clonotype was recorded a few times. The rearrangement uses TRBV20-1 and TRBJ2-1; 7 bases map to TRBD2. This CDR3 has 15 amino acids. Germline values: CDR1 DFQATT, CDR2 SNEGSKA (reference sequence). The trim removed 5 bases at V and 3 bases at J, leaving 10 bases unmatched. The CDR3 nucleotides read TGCAGTGCTCGGGAGGTTAGCGGGTTCTACAATGAGCAGTTCTTC. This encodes CSAREVSGFYNEQFF.

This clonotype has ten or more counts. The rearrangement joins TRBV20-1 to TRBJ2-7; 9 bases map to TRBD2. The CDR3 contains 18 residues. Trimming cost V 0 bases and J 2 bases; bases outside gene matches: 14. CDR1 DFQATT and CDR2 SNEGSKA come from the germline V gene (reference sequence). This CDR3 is CSARDRYSGRSRTYEQYF. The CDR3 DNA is TGCAGTGCTAGAGATCGCTATAGCGGGAGAAGTAGAACCTACGAGCAGTACTTC.

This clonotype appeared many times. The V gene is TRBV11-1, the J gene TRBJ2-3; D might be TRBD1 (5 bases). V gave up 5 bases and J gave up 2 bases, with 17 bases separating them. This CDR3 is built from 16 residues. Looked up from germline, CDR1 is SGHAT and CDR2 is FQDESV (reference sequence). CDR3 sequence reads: CASSRRQREVTDTQYF. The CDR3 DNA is TGTGCCAGCAGCCGCCGACAGAGAGAGGTCACAGATACGCAGTATTTT.

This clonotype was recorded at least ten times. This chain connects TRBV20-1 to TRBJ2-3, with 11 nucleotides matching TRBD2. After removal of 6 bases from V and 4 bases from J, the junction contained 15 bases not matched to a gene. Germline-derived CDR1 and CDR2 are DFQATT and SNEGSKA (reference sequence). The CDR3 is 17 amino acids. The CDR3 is CSAKPIKNSGRADTQYF. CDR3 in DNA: TGCAGTGCCAAACCGATAAAAAATAGCGGGAGGGCAGATACGCAGTATTTT.

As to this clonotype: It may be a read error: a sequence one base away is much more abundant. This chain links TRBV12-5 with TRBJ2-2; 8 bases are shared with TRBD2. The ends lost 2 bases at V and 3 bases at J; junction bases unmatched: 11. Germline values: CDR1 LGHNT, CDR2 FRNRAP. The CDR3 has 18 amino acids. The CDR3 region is CASGLSTGRALYTGELFF. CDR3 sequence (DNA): TGTGCTAGTGGTTTGTCGACCGGGAGGGCCCTATACACCGGGGAGCTGTTTTTT.

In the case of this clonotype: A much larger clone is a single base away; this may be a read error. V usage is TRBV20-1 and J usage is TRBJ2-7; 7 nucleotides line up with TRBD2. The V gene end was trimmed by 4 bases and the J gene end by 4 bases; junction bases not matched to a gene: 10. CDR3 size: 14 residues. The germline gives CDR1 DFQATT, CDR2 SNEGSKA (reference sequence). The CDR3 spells CSAMRRGDIYEQYF. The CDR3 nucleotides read TGCAGTGCTATGAGACGGGGGGATATATACGAGCAGTACTTC.

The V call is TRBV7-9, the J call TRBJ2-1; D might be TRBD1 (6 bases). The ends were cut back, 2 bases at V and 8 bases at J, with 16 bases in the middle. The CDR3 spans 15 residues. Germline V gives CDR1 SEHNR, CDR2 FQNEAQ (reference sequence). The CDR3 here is CASSLRGSAGDEQFF. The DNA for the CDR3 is TGTGCCAGCAGCTTAAGGGGGTCCGCTGGGGATGAGCAGTTCTTC.

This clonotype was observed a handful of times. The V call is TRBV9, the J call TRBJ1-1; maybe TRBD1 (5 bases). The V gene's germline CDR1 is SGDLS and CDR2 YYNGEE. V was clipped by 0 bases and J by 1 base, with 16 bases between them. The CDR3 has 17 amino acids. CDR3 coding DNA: TGTGCCAGCAGCGTAGGGGACGGAATTTTTAAGAACACTGAAGCTTTCTTT. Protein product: CASSVGDGIFKNTEAFF.

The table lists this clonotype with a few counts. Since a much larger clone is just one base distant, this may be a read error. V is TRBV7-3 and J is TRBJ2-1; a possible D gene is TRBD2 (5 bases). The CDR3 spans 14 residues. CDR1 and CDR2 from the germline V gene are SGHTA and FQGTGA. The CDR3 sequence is CASSPATTYSEQFF. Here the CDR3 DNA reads TGTGCCAGCAGCCCAGCGACTACTTACAGTGAGCAGTTCTTC.

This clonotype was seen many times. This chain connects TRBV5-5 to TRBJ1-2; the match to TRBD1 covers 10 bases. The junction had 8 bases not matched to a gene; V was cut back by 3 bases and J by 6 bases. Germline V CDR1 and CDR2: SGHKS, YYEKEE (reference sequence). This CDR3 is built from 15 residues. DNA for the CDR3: TGTGCCAGCAGCTACCTGCCGGGACAGGGGCATGGCTACACCTTC. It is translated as CASSYLPGQGHGYTF.

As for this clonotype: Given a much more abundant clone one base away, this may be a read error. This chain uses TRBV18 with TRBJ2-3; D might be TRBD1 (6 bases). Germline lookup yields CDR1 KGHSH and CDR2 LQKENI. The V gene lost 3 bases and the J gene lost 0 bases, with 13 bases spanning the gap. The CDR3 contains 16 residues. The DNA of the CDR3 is TGTGCCAGCTCACCGATTCCCCAGGGGAGCACAGATACGCAGTATTTT. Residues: CASSPIPQGSTDTQYF.

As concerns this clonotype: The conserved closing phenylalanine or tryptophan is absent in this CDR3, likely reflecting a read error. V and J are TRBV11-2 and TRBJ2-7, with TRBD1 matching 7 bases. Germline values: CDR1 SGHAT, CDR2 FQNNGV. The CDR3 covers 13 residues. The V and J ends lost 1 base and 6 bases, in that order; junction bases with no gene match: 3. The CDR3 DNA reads TGTGCCAGCAGCTTAGGCAGGGGGACCGAGCAGTACCTC. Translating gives CASSLGRGTEQYL.

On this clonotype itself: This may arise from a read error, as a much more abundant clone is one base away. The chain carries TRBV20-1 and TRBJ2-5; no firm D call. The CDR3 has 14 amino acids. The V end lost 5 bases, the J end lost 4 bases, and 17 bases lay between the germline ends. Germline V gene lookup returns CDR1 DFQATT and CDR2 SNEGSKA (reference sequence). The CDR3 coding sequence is TGCAGTGCTGGGCGACTTTTGAGTGGAGAGACCCAGTACTTC. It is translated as CSAGRLLSGETQYF.

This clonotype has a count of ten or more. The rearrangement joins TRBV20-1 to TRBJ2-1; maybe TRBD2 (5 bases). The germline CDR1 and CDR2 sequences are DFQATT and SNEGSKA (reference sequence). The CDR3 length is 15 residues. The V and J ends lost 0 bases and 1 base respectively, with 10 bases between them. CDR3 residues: CSARENRGSYNEQFF. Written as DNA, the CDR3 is TGCAGTGCTAGAGAGAATCGCGGGTCCTACAATGAGCAGTTCTTC.

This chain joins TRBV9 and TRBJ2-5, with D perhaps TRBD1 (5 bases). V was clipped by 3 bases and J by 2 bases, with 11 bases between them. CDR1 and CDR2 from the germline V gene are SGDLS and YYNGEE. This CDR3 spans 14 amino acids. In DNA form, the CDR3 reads TGTGCCAGCAGCGAGGACACCGCACAAGAGACCCAGTACTTC. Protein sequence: CASSEDTAQETQYF.